This TCR beta chain emerged from a study of blood T cells in healthy people across ages. Whole-study results and caveats: Researchers said unsorted PBMCs prevented a conclusive naive versus antigen-experienced comparison.

This CDR3 is built from 13 residues. V was clipped by 2 bases and J by 4 bases; unmatched bases: 2. Germline assignment: CDR1 SGHRS and CDR2 YFSETQ. Each of the donors had approximately 10 milliliters of peripheral blood drawn into EDTA-treated Vacutainer tubes. With a J-beta primer mix and a sample-barcoded 5' primer, a second PCR ran about 6 to 11 cycles. TCRdb used MiXCR to reprocess the 5' RACE reads, holding one entry per CDR3 protein. The sample lists 800,000 to 950,000 distinct CDR3 sequences, 25% to 30% occurring once. Of note for this clonotype: Its antigen remains unidentified.

This same sample was also part of a study on T cells of mothers and their children. That work adds: The extracted RNA was employed in its entirety for cDNA synthesis, at roughly 1.6 ug per 15 ul.

The gene calls are TRBV5-1 and TRBJ1-2, with 7 bases aligning to TRBD1. The sequence was collected from a woman aged 40-49 years in good health. The sample taken for sequencing was blood. Here the CDR3 reads CASSFGDSYGYTF. As DNA, the CDR3 is TGCGCCAGCAGCTTCGGGGACAGCTATGGCTACACCTTC.